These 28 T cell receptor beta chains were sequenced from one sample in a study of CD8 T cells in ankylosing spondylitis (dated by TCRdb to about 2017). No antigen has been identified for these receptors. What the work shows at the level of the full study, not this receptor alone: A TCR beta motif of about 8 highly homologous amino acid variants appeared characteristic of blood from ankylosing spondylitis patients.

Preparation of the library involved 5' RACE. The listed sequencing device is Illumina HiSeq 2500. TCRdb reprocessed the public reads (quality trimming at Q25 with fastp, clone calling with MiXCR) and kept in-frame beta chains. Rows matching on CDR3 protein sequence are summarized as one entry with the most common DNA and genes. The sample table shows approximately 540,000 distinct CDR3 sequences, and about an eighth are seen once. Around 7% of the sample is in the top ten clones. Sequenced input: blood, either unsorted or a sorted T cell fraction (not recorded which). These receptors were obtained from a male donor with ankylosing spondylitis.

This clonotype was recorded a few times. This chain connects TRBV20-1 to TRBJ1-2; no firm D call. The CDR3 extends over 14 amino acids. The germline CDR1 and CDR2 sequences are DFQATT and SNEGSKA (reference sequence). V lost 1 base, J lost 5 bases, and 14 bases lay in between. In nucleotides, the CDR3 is TGCAGTGCTAGAGTTACGGGCTTCGGGTATGGCTACACCTTC. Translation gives CSARVTGFGYGYTF.

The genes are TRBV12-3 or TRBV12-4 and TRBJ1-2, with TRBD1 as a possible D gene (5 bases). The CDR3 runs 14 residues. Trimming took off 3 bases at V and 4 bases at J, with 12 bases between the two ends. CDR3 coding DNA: TGTGCCAGCAGTTTTGGGGGGGGGACCTATGGCTACACCTTC. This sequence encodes CASSFGGGTYGYTF.

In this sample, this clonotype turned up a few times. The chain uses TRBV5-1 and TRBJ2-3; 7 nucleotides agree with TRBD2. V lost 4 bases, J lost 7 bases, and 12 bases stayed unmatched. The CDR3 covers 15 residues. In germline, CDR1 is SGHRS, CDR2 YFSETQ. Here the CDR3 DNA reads TGCGCCAGCAGCCCCCAGGGCGGGAGAGAGTATACGCAGTATTTT. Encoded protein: CASSPQGGREYTQYF.

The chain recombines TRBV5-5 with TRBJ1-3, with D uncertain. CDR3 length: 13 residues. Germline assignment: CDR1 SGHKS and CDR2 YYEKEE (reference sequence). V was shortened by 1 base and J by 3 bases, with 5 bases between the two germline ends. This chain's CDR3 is CASSLTDGNTIYF. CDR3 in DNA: TGTGCCAGCAGCTTGACGGATGGAAACACCATATATTTT.

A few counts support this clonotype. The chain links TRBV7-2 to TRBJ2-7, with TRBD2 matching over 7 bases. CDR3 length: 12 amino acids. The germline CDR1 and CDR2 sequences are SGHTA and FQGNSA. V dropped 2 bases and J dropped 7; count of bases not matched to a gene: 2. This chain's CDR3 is CASSLKAGEQYF. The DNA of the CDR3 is TGTGCCAGCAGCTTAAAAGCGGGGGAGCAGTACTTC.

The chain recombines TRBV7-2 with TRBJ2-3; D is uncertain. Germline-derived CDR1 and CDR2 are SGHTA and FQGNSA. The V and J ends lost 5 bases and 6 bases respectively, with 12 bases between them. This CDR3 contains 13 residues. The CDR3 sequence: CASSPARTDTQYF. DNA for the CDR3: TGTGCCAGCAGCCCAGCCCGGACGGATACGCAGTATTTT.

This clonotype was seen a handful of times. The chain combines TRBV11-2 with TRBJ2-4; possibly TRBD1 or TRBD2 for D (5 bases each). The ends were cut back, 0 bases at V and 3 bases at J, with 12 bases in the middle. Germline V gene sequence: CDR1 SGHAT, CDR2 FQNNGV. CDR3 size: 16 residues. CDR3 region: CASSLDQRDVKNIQYF. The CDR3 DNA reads TGTGCCAGCAGCTTAGATCAGAGGGACGTCAAAAACATTCAGTACTTC.

The CDR3 sequence is CASRHGTSGTLYNEQFF. CDR3 DNA: TGTGCCAGCAGACACGGGACTAGCGGGACACTCTACAATGAGCAGTTCTTC. V and J are TRBV5-7 and TRBJ2-1, with TRBD2 matching over 13 bases. TRBV5-7 is classed as an ORF, of uncertain function. J gave up 3 bases and V 5 bases, and 8 bases lay outside the gene matches. This CDR3 contains 17 residues.

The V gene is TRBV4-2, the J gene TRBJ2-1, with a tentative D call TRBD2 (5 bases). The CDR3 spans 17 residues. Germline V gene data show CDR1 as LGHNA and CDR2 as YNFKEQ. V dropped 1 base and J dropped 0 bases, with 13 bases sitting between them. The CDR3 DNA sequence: TGTGCCAGCAGCCAAGCGGGAACTACCAGCTCCTACAATGAGCAGTTCTTC. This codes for CASSQAGTTSSYNEQFF.

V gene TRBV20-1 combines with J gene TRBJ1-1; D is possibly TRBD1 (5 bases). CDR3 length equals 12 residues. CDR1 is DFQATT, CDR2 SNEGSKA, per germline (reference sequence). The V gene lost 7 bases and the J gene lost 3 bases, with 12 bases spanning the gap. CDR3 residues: CSVKEGHTEAFF. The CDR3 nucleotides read TGCAGTGTTAAGGAGGGGCACACTGAAGCTTTCTTT.

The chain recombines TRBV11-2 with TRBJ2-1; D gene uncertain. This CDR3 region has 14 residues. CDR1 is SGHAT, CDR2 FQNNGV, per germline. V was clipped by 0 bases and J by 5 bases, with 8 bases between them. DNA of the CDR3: TGTGCCAGCAGCTTAGATAGAGACAACAATGAGCAGTTCTTC. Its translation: CASSLDRDNNEQFF.

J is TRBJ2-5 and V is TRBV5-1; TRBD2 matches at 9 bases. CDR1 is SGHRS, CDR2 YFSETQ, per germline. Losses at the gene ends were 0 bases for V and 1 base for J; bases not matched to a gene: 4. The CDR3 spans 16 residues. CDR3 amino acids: CASSLGTSDFQETQYF. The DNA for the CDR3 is TGCGCCAGCAGCTTGGGGACTAGCGACTTCCAAGAGACCCAGTACTTC.

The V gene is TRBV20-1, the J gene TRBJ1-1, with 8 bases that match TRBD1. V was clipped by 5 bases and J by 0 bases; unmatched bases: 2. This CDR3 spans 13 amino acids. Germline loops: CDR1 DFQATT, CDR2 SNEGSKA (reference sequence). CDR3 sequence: CSAGDRLNTEAFF. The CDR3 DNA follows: TGCAGTGCTGGGGACAGGTTGAACACTGAAGCTTTCTTT.

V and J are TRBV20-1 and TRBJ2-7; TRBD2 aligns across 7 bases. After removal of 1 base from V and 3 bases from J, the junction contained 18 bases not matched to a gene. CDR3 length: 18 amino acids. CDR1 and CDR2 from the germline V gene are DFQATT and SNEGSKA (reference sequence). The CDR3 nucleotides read TGCAGTGCTAGAGGCAAAGGTACTAGCGTACAAAGGTTCTACGAGCAGTACTTC. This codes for CSARGKGTSVQRFYEQYF.

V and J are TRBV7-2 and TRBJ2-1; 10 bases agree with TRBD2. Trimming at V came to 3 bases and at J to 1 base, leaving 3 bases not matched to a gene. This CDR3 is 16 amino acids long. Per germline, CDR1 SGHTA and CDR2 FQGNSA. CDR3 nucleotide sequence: TGTGCCAGCAGCTTTGCTAGCGGGAGTTCCTACAATGAGCAGTTCTTC. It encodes CASSFASGSSYNEQFF.

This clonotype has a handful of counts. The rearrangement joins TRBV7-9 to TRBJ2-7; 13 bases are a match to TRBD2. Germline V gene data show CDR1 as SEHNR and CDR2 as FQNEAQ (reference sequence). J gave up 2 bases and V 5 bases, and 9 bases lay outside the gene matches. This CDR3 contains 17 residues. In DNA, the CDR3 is TGTGCCAGCAGCGAAGGACTAGCGGGAGAGGGCACCTACGAGCAGTACTTC. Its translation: CASSEGLAGEGTYEQYF.

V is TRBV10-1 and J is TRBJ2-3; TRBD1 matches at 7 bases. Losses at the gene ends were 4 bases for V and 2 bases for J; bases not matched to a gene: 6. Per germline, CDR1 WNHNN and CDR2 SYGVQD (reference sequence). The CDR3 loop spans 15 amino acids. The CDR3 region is CASSATGTVTDTQYF. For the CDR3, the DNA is TGCGCCAGCAGTGCGACGGGGACAGTCACAGATACGCAGTATTTT.

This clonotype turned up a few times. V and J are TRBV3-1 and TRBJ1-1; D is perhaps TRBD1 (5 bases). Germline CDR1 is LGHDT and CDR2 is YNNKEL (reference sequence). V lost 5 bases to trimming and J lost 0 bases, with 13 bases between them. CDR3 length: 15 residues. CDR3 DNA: TGTGCCAGCAGCTCCCAGGGCAGGTTGAACACTGAAGCTTTCTTT. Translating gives CASSSQGRLNTEAFF.

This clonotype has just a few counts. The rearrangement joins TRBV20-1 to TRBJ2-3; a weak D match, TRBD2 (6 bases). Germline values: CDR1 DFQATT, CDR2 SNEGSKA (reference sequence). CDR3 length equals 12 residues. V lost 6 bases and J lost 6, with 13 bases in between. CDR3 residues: CSAYSGRDTQYF. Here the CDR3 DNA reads TGCAGTGCCTATTCTGGGAGGGATACGCAGTATTTT.

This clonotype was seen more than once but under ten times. CDR3 coding DNA: TGTGCCAGCAGCCCTACGGGGAACAGGGTGGGCACTGAAGCTTTCTTT. Translating gives CASSPTGNRVGTEAFF. The chain links TRBV7-2 to TRBJ1-1, with a possible D match to TRBD1 (6 bases). With 5 bases removed from V and 4 bases from J, the gap between germline ends came to 20 bases. The germline CDR1 and CDR2 sequences are SGHTA and FQGNSA. CDR3 length: 16 residues. Based on the CDR3 plus reference TRBV7-2 and TRBJ1-1, the full variable domain is GAGVSQSPSNKVTEKGKDVELRCDPISGHTALYWYRQSLGQGLEFLIYFQGNSAPDKSGLPSDRFSAERTGGSVSTLTIQRTQQEDSAVYLCASSPTGNRVGTEAFFGQGTRLTVV.

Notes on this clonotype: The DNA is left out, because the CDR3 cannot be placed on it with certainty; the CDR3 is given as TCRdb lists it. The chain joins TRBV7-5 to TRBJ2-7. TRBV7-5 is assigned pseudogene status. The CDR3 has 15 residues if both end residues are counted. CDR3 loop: CISVSEAPKEYEQYV.

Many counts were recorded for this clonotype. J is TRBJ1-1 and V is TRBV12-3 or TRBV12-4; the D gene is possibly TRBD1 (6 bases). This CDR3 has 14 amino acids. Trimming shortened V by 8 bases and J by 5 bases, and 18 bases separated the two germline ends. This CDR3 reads CASLTGPTGTEAFF. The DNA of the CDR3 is TGTGCCAGCTTAACGGGACCTACAGGGACTGAAGCTTTCTTT.

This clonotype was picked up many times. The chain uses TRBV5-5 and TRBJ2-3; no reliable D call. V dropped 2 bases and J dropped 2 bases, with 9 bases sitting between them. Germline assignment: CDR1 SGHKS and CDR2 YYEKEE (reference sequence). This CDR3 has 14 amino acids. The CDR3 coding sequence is TGTGCCAGCAGCTTAGCGCCACACACAGATACGCAGTATTTT. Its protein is CASSLAPHTDTQYF.

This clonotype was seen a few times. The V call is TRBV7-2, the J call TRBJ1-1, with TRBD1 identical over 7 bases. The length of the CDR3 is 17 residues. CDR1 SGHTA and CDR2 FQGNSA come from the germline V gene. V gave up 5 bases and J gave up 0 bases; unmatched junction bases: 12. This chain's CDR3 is CASSPGGGASVNTEAFF. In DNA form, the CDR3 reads TGTGCCAGCAGCCCAGGGGGGGGGGCGTCCGTGAACACTGAAGCTTTCTTT. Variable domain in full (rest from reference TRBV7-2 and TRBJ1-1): GAGVSQSPSNKVTEKGKDVELRCDPISGHTALYWYRQSLGQGLEFLIYFQGNSAPDKSGLPSDRFSAERTGGSVSTLTIQRTQQEDSAVYLCASSPGGGASVNTEAFFGQGTRLTVV.

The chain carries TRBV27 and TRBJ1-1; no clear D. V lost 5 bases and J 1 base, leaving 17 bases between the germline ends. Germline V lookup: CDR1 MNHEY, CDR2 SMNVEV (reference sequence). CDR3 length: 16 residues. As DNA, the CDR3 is TGTGCCAGCAGTAACAGATTGAGAGGGAGGAACACTGAAGCTTTCTTT. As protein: CASSNRLRGRNTEAFF.

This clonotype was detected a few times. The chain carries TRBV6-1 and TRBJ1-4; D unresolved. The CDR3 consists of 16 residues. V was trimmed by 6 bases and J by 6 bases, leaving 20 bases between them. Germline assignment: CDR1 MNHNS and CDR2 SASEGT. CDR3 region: CASRRNFQTADEKLFF. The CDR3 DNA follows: TGTGCCAGCAGGCGAAATTTTCAAACGGCTGATGAAAAACTGTTTTTT.

CDR3 coding DNA: TGTGCCAGCAGTGAGTCTGTTCCTAGCACAGATACGCAGTATTTT. Residues: CASSESVPSTDTQYF. J is TRBJ2-3 and V is TRBV6-1; D not resolved. V shed 3 bases and J shed 0 bases, with 10 bases lying between them. The CDR3 totals 15 residues. Per germline, CDR1 MNHNS and CDR2 SASEGT.

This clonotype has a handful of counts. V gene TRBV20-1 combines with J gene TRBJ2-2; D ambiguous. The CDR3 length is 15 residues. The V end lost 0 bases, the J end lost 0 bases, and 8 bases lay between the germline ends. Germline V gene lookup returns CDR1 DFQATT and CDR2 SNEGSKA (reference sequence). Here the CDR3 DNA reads TGCAGTGCTAGAGAAAGCGTATCGAACACCGGGGAGCTGTTTTTT. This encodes CSARESVSNTGELFF.